These T cell receptor beta chains were read from a single sample in a study of PD-L1 blockade in urothelial cancer. This table comes from immunoSEQ multiplex PCR, and its TCRdb copy is limited to in-frame clones, with some not included. The sample shows some 42,000 clones, over 65% of them seen only once. The source was PBMCs, collected around atezolizumab (anti-PD-L1) treatment. These receptors all stem from an older man with urothelial cancer. Both conserved end residues are part of each CDR3. The order of the fields is clone size, D gene, J gene, V gene, CDR3 DNA, CDR3 protein. The D gene is left open where the match is weak. Some rows mark clone size as missing; the rest say once, few, many or name a class of expanded clone.

abundance: few
d_gene: NA
j_gene: TRBJ1-2
v_gene: TRBV6-1
CDR3nt: TGTGCCAGCAGTAGAGCAGCAGGGGACGACTATGGCTACACCTTC
CDR3aa: CASSRAAGDDYGYTF

abundance: NA
d_gene: NA
j_gene: TRBJ2-7
v_gene: TRBV21-1
CDR3nt: TGTGCCAGCAGCAAATGCGGTAACGAGCAGTACTTC
CDR3aa: CASSKCGNEQYF

abundance: NA
d_gene: TRBD1
j_gene: TRBJ2-1
v_gene: TRBV11-2
CDR3nt: TGTGCCAGCAGCTCGGACAGGGGCAATGAGCAGTTCTTC
CDR3aa: CASSSDRGNEQFF

abundance: NA
d_gene: NA
j_gene: TRBJ2-3
v_gene: TRBV29-1
CDR3nt: TGCAGCGGACGCCTCAGGGATACGCAGTATTTT
CDR3aa: CSGRLRDTQYF

abundance: NA
d_gene: TRBD1
j_gene: TRBJ2-2
v_gene: TRBV5-4
CDR3nt: TGTACCAGCAAGCCTAACAGGGGAACCGGGGAGCTGTTTTTT
CDR3aa: CTSKPNRGTGELFF

abundance: NA
d_gene: TRBD1
j_gene: TRBJ2-3
v_gene: TRBV28
CDR3nt: TGTGCCAGCAGTCCACCGACAGGGCTCACAGATACGCAGTATTTT
CDR3aa: CASSPPTGLTDTQYF

abundance: NA
d_gene: NA
j_gene: TRBJ2-1
v_gene: TRBV5-1
CDR3nt: TGCGCCAGCAGTCCTAGCCCCACCTCCTACAATGAGCAGTTCTTC
CDR3aa: CASSPSPTSYNEQFF

abundance: NA
d_gene: TRBD2
j_gene: TRBJ2-1
v_gene: TRBV7-2
CDR3nt: TGTGCCAGCAGCCCGACTAGCGGGTCCTACAATGAGCAGTTCTTC
CDR3aa: CASSPTSGSYNEQFF

abundance: few
d_gene: TRBD1
j_gene: TRBJ1-5
v_gene: TRBV5-5
CDR3nt: TGTGCCAGCAGCCTGACAGGGGACCAGCCCCAGCATTTT
CDR3aa: CASSLTGDQPQHF

abundance: NA
d_gene: NA
j_gene: TRBJ2-3
v_gene: TRBV4-3
CDR3nt: TGCGCCAGCAGCGTCCGGGACTTCCCGAGCACAGATACGCAGTATTTT
CDR3aa: CASSVRDFPSTDTQYF

abundance: medium-sized
d_gene: NA
j_gene: TRBJ1-1
v_gene: TRBV19
CDR3nt: TGTGCCAGTAGTAACAGGAACACTGAAGCTTTCTTT
CDR3aa: CASSNRNTEAFF

abundance: NA
d_gene: NA
j_gene: TRBJ1-5
v_gene: TRBV19
CDR3nt: TGTGCCAGTACCCGGGGAGGATCGGGCCAGCCCCAGCATTTT
CDR3aa: CASTRGGSGQPQHF

abundance: once
d_gene: TRBD2
j_gene: TRBJ2-7
v_gene: TRBV6-1
CDR3nt: TGTGCCAGCAGTTCCGCCGGGACTAGCGGCTACGAGCAGTACTTC
CDR3aa: CASSSAGTSGYEQYF